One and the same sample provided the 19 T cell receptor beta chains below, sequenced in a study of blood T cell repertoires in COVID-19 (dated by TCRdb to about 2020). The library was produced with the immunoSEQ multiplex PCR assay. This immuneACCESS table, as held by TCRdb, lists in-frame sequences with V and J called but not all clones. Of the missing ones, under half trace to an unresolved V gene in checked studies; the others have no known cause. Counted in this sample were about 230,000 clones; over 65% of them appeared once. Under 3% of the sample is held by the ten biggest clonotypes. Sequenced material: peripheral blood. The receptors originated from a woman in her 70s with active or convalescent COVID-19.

This CDR3 reads CASSIAAGGRAGELFF. Written as DNA, the CDR3 is TGTGCCAGTAGTATTGCGGCTGGGGGCAGGGCCGGGGAGCTGTTTTTT. This chain joins TRBV19 and TRBJ2-2; possible D gene TRBD1, 6 bases. The CDR3 runs 16 residues. Germline V gene data show CDR1 as LNHDA and CDR2 as SQIVND (reference sequence). V was trimmed by 3 bases and J by 6 bases, leaving 17 bases between them.

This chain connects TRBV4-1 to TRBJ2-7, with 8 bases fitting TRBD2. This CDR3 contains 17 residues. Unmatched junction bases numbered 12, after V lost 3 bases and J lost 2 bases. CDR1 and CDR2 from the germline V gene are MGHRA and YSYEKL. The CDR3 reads CASSQLVSGIPPYEQYF. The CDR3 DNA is TGCGCCAGCAGCCAGCTCGTTAGCGGGATCCCACCCTACGAGCAGTACTTC.

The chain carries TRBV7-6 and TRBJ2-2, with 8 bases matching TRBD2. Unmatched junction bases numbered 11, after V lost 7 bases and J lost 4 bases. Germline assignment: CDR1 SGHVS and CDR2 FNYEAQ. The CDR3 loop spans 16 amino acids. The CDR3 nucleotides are TGTGCCAGCACCCGAACGCGGGGGACTAGCACCGGGGAGCTGTTTTTT. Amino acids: CASTRTRGTSTGELFF. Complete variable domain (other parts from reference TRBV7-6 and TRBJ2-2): GAGVSQSPRYKVTKRGQDVALRCDPISGHVSLYWYRQALGQGPEFLTYFNYEAQQDKSGLPNDRFSAERPEGSISTLTIQRTEQRDSAMYRCASTRTRGTSTGELFFGEGSRLTVL.

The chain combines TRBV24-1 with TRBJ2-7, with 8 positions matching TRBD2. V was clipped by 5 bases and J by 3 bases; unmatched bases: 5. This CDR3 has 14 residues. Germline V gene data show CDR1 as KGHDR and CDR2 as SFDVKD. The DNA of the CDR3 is TGTGCCACCAGTGTTGGGACTAGTATCTACGAGCAGTACTTC. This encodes CATSVGTSIYEQYF.

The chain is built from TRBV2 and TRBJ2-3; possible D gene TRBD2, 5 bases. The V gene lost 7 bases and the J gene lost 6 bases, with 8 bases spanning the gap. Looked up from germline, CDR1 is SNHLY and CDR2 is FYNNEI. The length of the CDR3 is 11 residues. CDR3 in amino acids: CASMRADTQYF. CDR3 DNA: TGTGCCAGCATGCGGGCCGATACGCAGTATTTT.

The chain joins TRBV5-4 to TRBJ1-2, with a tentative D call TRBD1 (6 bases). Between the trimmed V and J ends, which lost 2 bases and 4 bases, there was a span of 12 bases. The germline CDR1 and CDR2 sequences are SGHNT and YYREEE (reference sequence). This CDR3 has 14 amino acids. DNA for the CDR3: TGTGCCAGCAGCTTATATACAGGGACCTATGGCTACACCTTC. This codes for CASSLYTGTYGYTF.

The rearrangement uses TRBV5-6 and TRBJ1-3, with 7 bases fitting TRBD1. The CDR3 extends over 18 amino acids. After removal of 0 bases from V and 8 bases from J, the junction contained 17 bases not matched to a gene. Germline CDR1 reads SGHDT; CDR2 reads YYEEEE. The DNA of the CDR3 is TGTGCCAGCAGCTTGGCCGGGTGGACAGGACCAGGGATGGACACCATATATTTT. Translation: CASSLAGWTGPGMDTIYF.

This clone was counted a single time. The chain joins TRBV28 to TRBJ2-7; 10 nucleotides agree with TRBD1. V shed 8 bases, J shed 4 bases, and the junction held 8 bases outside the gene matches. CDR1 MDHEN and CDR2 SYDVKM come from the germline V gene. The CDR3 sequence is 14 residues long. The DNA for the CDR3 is TGTGCCAGCGGCGCGACAGGGGGCGCGTACGAGCAGTACTTC. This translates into CASGATGGAYEQYF.

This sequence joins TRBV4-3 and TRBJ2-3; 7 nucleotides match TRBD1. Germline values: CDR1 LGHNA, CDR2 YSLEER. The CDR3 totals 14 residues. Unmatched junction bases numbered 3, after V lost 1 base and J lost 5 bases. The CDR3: CASSQGQGGDTQYF. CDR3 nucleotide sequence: TGCGCCAGCAGCCAAGGACAGGGTGGAGATACGCAGTATTTT.

CDR3: CASSPPHGQETQYF. The CDR3 DNA reads as TGTGCCAGCTCACCCCCTCACGGCCAAGAGACCCAGTACTTC. The chain recombines TRBV18 with TRBJ2-5; D is ambiguous. V lost 3 bases to trimming and J lost 1 base, with 9 bases between them. The CDR3 has 14 residues. From germline, CDR1 is KGHSH and CDR2 LQKENI.

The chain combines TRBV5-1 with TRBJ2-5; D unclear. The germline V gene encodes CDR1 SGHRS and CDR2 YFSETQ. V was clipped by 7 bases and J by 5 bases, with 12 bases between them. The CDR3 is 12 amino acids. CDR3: CASYKVGETQYF. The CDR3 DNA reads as TGCGCCAGCTATAAGGTCGGGGAGACCCAGTACTTC.

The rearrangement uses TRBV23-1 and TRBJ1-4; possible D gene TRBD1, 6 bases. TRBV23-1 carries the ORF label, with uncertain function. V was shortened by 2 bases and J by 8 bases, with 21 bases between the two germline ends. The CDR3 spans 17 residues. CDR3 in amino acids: CASSQSLRQEEREKLFF. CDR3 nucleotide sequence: TGCGCCAGCAGTCAAAGCCTTCGACAGGAGGAGAGAGAAAAACTGTTTTTT.

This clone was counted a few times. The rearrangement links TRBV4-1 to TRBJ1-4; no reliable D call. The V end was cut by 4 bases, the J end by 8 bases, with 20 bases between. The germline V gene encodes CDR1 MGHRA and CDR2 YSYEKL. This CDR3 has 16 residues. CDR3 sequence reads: CASSPSLQVAGEKLFF. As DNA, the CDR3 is TGCGCCAGCAGCCCCAGCCTACAAGTCGCGGGGGAAAAACTGTTTTTT.

The CDR3, as DNA: TGTGCCAGCAGCGAGACAGGGGGCTCTGAAGCTTTCTTT. Translated: CASSETGGSEAFF. The chain couples TRBV11-2 to TRBJ1-1; 10 nucleotides match TRBD1. Germline V gene data show CDR1 as SGHAT and CDR2 as FQNNGV. V gave up 5 bases and J gave up 6 bases; unmatched junction bases: 3. This CDR3 region has 13 residues.

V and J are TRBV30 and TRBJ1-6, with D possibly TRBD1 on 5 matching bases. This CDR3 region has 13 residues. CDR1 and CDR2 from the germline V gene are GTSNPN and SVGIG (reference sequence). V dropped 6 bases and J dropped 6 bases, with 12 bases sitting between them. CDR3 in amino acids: CACRDGGNSPLHF. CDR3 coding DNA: TGTGCCTGCCGGGACGGGGGTAATTCACCCCTCCACTTT.

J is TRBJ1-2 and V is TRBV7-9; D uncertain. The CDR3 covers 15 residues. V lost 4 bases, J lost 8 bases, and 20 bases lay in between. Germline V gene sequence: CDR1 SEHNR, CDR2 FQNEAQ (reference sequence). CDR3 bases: TGTGCCAGCAGCTACCGACCGGAGGGCCTGGGGGGCTACACCTTC. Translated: CASSYRPEGLGGYTF.

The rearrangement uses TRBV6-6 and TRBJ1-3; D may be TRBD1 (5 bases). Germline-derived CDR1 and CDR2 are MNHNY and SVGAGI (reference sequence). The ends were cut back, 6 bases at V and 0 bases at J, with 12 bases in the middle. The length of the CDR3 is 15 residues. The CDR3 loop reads CASRKGHSSGNTIYF. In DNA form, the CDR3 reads TGTGCCAGCAGAAAAGGACACTCCTCTGGAAACACCATATATTTT.

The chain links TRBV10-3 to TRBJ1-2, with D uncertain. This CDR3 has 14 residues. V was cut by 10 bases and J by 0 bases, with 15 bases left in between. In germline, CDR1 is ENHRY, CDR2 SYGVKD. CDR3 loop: CARPSVFSNYGYTF. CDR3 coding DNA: TGTGCCAGGCCTAGTGTGTTTTCTAACTATGGCTACACCTTC.

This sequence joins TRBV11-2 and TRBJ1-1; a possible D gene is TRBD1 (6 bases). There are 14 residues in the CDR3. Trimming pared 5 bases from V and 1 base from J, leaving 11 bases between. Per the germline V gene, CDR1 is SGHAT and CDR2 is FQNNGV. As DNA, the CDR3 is TGTGCCAGCAGCACCAGACAGGCGAACACTGAAGCTTTCTTT. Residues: CASSTRQANTEAFF.